This T cell receptor (beta chain) was sequenced for a study of shared clonotypes between healthy human individuals. Across the study: A couple of women and a few men aged 18 to 49 made up the donors.

Libraries were prepared by immunoSEQ multiplex PCR; TCRdb keeps only in-frame clonotypes and omits some of them. Of millions of clones in the sample, about 95% were seen once. From germline, CDR1 is SGDLS and CDR2 YYNGEE. Trimming left V 4 bases short and J 3 bases short, with 18 bases between. The CDR3 runs to 16 residues. CD45RO-negative, CCR7-positively selected cells formed the naive CD8 fraction, excluding terminally differentiated effector memory CD45RA+ cells. The study drew its donors from healthy HIV-negative adults without recent acute infections or vaccinations. Only Caucasian adults living in Nashville, Tennessee made up the donor group.

The sample consisted of naive CD8+ T cells sorted from blood. This TCR was sampled from a man aged 18 to 30 in good health. The V gene is TRBV9, the J gene TRBJ2-3, with a tentative D call TRBD2 (6 bases). The CDR3 DNA sequence: TGTGCCAGCAGCCCGCTCGCGTCTAGCGCTACAGATACGCAGTATTTT. Its protein is CASSPLASSATDTQYF.